These T cell receptor beta chains were read from a single sample in a study of blood T cell repertoires in COVID-19. The assay was immunoSEQ multiplex PCR, and TCRdb's table has in-frame clones only and misses some. Of about 170,000 clones in the sample, just over 90% were seen once. The sample consisted of peripheral blood. All receptors come from a man younger than 35 with COVID-19, enrolled during active disease. Each CDR3 is given with its conserved first and last residue. D genes are given only for firm matches. Size tells how often a clone was seen (once, few, many) or the class of an expanded clone, and some rows leave it out.

d_gene: NA
abundance: NA
j_gene: TRBJ1-2
v_gene: TRBV28
CDR3nt: TGTGCCCTCAGTGCAGGGAAAGGCTACACCTTC
CDR3aa: CALSAGKGYTF

d_gene: TRBD1
abundance: NA
j_gene: TRBJ1-2
v_gene: TRBV6-5
CDR3nt: TGTGCCAGCAAAACAGGGGAGCATGGCTACACCTTC
CDR3aa: CASKTGEHGYTF

d_gene: TRBD1
abundance: NA
j_gene: TRBJ1-1
v_gene: TRBV4-3
CDR3nt: TGCGCCAGCAGCCAAGCAAGGGGGCGCGTCGCTGAAGCTTTCTTT
CDR3aa: CASSQARGRVAEAFF

d_gene: NA
abundance: NA
j_gene: TRBJ2-1
v_gene: TRBV19
CDR3nt: TGTGCCAGTAGTACTCTAGCGATCGCATACAATGAGCAGTTCTTC
CDR3aa: CASSTLAIAYNEQFF

d_gene: NA
abundance: NA
j_gene: TRBJ2-1
v_gene: TRBV9
CDR3nt: TGTGCCAGCAGCGTGGACAACCACAATGAGCAGTTCTTC
CDR3aa: CASSVDNHNEQFF

d_gene: NA
abundance: NA
j_gene: TRBJ1-1
v_gene: TRBV30
CDR3nt: TGTGCCTGGATGCCCCTCGGAGAGAACACTGAAGCTTTCTTT
CDR3aa: CAWMPLGENTEAFF

d_gene: NA
abundance: NA
j_gene: TRBJ2-2
v_gene: TRBV24-1
CDR3nt: TGTGCCACCAGTGACAGGACAGCCTACACCGGGGAGCTGTTTTTT
CDR3aa: CATSDRTAYTGELFF

d_gene: NA
abundance: NA
j_gene: TRBJ2-1
v_gene: TRBV9
CDR3nt: TGTGCCAGCAGCGTACGAGGGGGAACCTACAATGAGCAGTTCTTC
CDR3aa: CASSVRGGTYNEQFF

d_gene: TRBD2
abundance: NA
j_gene: TRBJ2-1
v_gene: TRBV7-2
CDR3nt: TGTGCCAGCAGCTTAATGCTAGCGGGAGGATCTTACAATGAGCAGTTCTTC
CDR3aa: CASSLMLAGGSYNEQFF

d_gene: TRBD2
abundance: NA
j_gene: TRBJ2-2
v_gene: TRBV27
CDR3nt: TGTGCCAGCAGTTTCCTTGGGACTAGCGGGAGGGTTGGGGAGCTGTTTTTT
CDR3aa: CASSFLGTSGRVGELFF

d_gene: NA
abundance: NA
j_gene: TRBJ1-1
v_gene: TRBV11-2
CDR3nt: TGTGCCAGCAGCTTGTGGGGGGGACGGGACACTGAAGCTTTCTTT
CDR3aa: CASSLWGGRDTEAFF

d_gene: NA
abundance: NA
j_gene: TRBJ2-7
v_gene: TRBV5-4
CDR3nt: TGTGCCAGCAGCTGGACGGGAAGCTCCTACGAGCAGTACTTC
CDR3aa: CASSWTGSSYEQYF

d_gene: NA
abundance: once
j_gene: TRBJ2-5
v_gene: TRBV5-4
CDR3nt: TGTGCCAGCAGCTTGGAGCCAGAGCGGAAGACCCAGTACTTC
CDR3aa: CASSLEPERKTQYF

d_gene: NA
abundance: NA
j_gene: TRBJ2-3
v_gene: TRBV11-2
CDR3nt: TGTGCCAGCAGCTTTGGCAGGGTTACAGATACGCAGTATTTT
CDR3aa: CASSFGRVTDTQYF

d_gene: TRBD1
abundance: NA
j_gene: TRBJ1-2
v_gene: TRBV11-2
CDR3nt: TGTGCCAGCAGCGACCGCCGGGACAGCGGCTACACCTTC
CDR3aa: CASSDRRDSGYTF

d_gene: NA
abundance: NA
j_gene: TRBJ2-3
v_gene: TRBV15
CDR3nt: TGTGCCACCAGCAGAGATCGGTTAGCGGCCTTCACAGATACGCAGTATTTT
CDR3aa: CATSRDRLAAFTDTQYF

d_gene: TRBD1
abundance: NA
j_gene: TRBJ1-1
v_gene: TRBV5-1
CDR3nt: TGCGCCAGCAGCCCGGGACAGATTTTCCAGGCTGAAGCTTTCTTT
CDR3aa: CASSPGQIFQAEAFF

d_gene: TRBD1
abundance: NA
j_gene: TRBJ2-7
v_gene: TRBV29-1
CDR3nt: TGCAGCGCCAGGGGACAGGGGGGATCCTACGAGCAGTACTTC
CDR3aa: CSARGQGGSYEQYF

d_gene: TRBD2
abundance: NA
j_gene: TRBJ2-3
v_gene: TRBV10-3
CDR3nt: TGTGCCATCGGGGGGCTAGCGGGAGCGATAGATACGCAGTATTTT
CDR3aa: CAIGGLAGAIDTQYF

d_gene: TRBD2
abundance: once
j_gene: TRBJ2-1
v_gene: TRBV3-1/TRBV3-2
CDR3nt: TGTGCCAGCAGCCAAGATGGGCTAGCGGGAGACCTCTACAATGAGCAGTTCTTC
CDR3aa: CASSQDGLAGDLYNEQFF

d_gene: NA
abundance: NA
j_gene: TRBJ2-7
v_gene: TRBV27
CDR3nt: TGTGCCAGCAGTCGACAGGTCGGTGGCGACGAGCAGTACTTC
CDR3aa: CASSRQVGGDEQYF

d_gene: TRBD1
abundance: NA
j_gene: TRBJ2-3
v_gene: TRBV9
CDR3nt: TGTGCCAGCTCCAGGGACAGGAGCACAGATACGCAGTATTTT
CDR3aa: CASSRDRSTDTQYF

d_gene: TRBD2
abundance: NA
j_gene: TRBJ2-1
v_gene: TRBV9
CDR3nt: TGTGCCAGCAGCGGAGAGCGGGAGGGCCACGATGAGCAGTTCTTC
CDR3aa: CASSGEREGHDEQFF

d_gene: TRBD1
abundance: NA
j_gene: TRBJ1-6
v_gene: TRBV9
CDR3nt: TGTGCCAGCAGCGGCCGGGACAGCAATAATTCACCCCTCCACTTT
CDR3aa: CASSGRDSNNSPLHF

d_gene: NA
abundance: NA
j_gene: TRBJ2-4
v_gene: TRBV11-2
CDR3nt: TGTGCCAGCAGCCCGCGGGTCCTAGCCAAAAACATTCAGTACTTC
CDR3aa: CASSPRVLAKNIQYF

d_gene: TRBD2
abundance: few
j_gene: TRBJ2-7
v_gene: TRBV6-2/TRBV6-3
CDR3nt: TGTGCCAGCAGTTACCCGGGACTAGCGGGAGGCCGCGAGCAGTACTTC
CDR3aa: CASSYPGLAGGREQYF

d_gene: TRBD1
abundance: few
j_gene: TRBJ1-1
v_gene: TRBV29-1
CDR3nt: TGCAGCGGCCACAGGGGGAGGGACACTGAAGCTTTCTTT
CDR3aa: CSGHRGRDTEAFF

d_gene: NA
abundance: NA
j_gene: TRBJ1-2
v_gene: TRBV5-6
CDR3nt: TGTGCCAGCAGCTTGCGAGGCAGGGCCTTTTATGGCTACACCTTC
CDR3aa: CASSLRGRAFYGYTF